This T cell receptor (beta chain) was sequenced during a study of blood T cell repertoires in COVID-19. Background on the study: Samples came from the United States, Italy and Spain, spanning acute and convalescent COVID-19. PBMCs, B-cell-depleted T cells, or T cells were the source of the cDNA or gDNA that made up the material.

Clones were sequenced by immunoSEQ multiplex PCR, and TCRdb holds only the in-frame ones, with some missing. The sample includes about 180,000 clones, about 86% of them seen just once. CDR3 length equals 14 residues. Trimming cost V 6 bases and J 2 bases; bases outside gene matches: 3. CDR1 and CDR2 (germline): MDHEN, SYDVKM. This clonotype was obtained from a middle-aged man with active or convalescent COVID-19. The chain links TRBV28 to TRBJ2-3, with TRBD1 matching 9 bases. Sequencing was carried out using peripheral blood. CDR3 protein: CASRLQGATDTQYF. The CDR3 nucleotides are TGTGCCAGCAGATTACAGGGGGCCACAGATACGCAGTATTTT.